This passage covers 20 T cell receptor beta chains from one sample sequenced in a study of cytomegalovirus exposure and HLA in healthy donors. Primers: 60 Vbeta forward and 13 Jbeta reverse. Clones were sequenced by immunoSEQ multiplex PCR, and TCRdb holds only the in-frame ones, with some missing. Of 300,000 or so clones listed, 84% are singletons. The specimen was PBMCs. These receptors were collected from a middle-aged woman in good health and CMV-seropositive.

This clone was seen just once. At the DNA level, this CDR3 is encoded by other sequences in the same sample as well. The genes are TRBV19 and TRBJ2-2, with D unresolved. Germline CDR1 is LNHDA and CDR2 is SQIVND (reference sequence). Trimming pared 2 bases from V and 1 base from J, leaving 5 bases between. The CDR3 runs 14 residues. DNA for the CDR3: TGTGCCAGTAGTATAAGCCTGAACACCGGGGAGCTGTTTTTT. It is translated as CASSISLNTGELFF.

The rearrangement links TRBV18 to TRBJ2-5, with 10 bases matching TRBD1. CDR1 is KGHSH, CDR2 LQKENI, per germline. The ends lost 3 bases at V and 5 bases at J; junction bases unmatched: 12. The CDR3 is made up of 17 amino acids. The CDR3 loop is CASSPRTRQGAGETQYF. CDR3 nucleotide sequence: TGTGCCAGCTCACCGCGGACGAGACAGGGGGCAGGGGAGACCCAGTACTTC. Drawing the rest from reference TRBV18 and TRBJ2-5, the complete variable domain is NAGVMQNPRHLVRRRGQEARLRCSPMKGHSHVYWYRQLPEEGLKFMVYLQKENIIDESGMPKERFSAEFPKEGPSILRIQQVVRGDSAAYFCASSPRTRQGAGETQYFGPGTRLLVL.

V gene TRBV10-3 combines with J gene TRBJ1-4, with a weak D call TRBD1 (5 bases). Per the germline V gene, CDR1 is ENHRY and CDR2 is SYGVKD. Trimming pared 7 bases from V and 3 bases from J, leaving 9 bases between. The length of the CDR3 is 13 residues. The CDR3 loop reads CAIKGLANEKLFF. The CDR3 DNA reads TGTGCCATCAAGGGGCTTGCTAATGAAAAACTGTTTTTT.

This clone was found once. The chain joins TRBV5-1 to TRBJ2-1; no reliable D call. Germline-derived CDR1 and CDR2 are SGHRS and YFSETQ. This CDR3 contains 15 residues. V dropped 4 bases and J dropped 0 bases, with 11 bases sitting between them. For the CDR3, the DNA is TGCGCCAGCAGCCCCCCCCTGAGCTCCTACAATGAGCAGTTCTTC. Its protein is CASSPPLSSYNEQFF.

The chain has TRBV13 and TRBJ1-4; 9 nucleotides agree with TRBD1. V shed 4 bases, J shed 2 bases, and the junction held 8 bases outside the gene matches. Germline loops: CDR1 PRHDT, CDR2 FYEKMQ (reference sequence). CDR3 length: 17 residues. The CDR3 sequence is CASSSRTGVATNEKLFF. In DNA form, the CDR3 reads TGTGCCAGCAGCTCCCGGACAGGGGTCGCCACTAATGAAAAACTGTTTTTT.

The rearrangement joins TRBV11-3 to TRBJ2-5, with D perhaps TRBD1 (5 bases). V dropped 2 bases and J dropped 4 bases, with 11 bases sitting between them. Germline V gene sequence: CDR1 SGHNT, CDR2 YENEEA. The CDR3 totals 14 residues. CDR3 bases: TGTGCCAGCAGCTTAATAAGGGGATCAGAGACCCAGTACTTC. It codes for CASSLIRGSETQYF.

The chain links TRBV7-9 to TRBJ1-1; D is unresolved. The CDR3 loop spans 13 amino acids. V was pared by 2 bases and J by 5 bases, with 9 bases between. The germline V gene has CDR1 SEHNR and CDR2 FQNEAQ (reference sequence). This chain's CDR3 is CASSLSTGTEAFF. DNA of the CDR3: TGTGCCAGCAGCTTATCAACCGGGACTGAAGCTTTCTTT.

DNA for the CDR3: TGCGCCAGCAGCTTGGGACACGGAGGAACGGATACGCAGTATTTT. The encoded protein is CASSLGHGGTDTQYF. The genes are TRBV5-1 and TRBJ2-3, with D possibly TRBD2 on 5 matching bases. Trimming pared 0 bases from V and 6 bases from J, leaving 14 bases between. Germline assignment: CDR1 SGHRS and CDR2 YFSETQ. The CDR3 extends over 15 amino acids.

The rearrangement joins TRBV7-3 to TRBJ1-6; possible D gene TRBD1, 5 bases. V was trimmed by 2 bases and J by 9 bases, leaving 14 bases between them. Germline CDR1 reads SGHTA; CDR2 reads FQGTGA. The CDR3 contains 15 residues. DNA of the CDR3: TGTGCCAGCAGCTTATGGCACAGTGGGGCTTCACCCCTCCACTTT. Its translation: CASSLWHSGASPLHF.

The rearrangement links TRBV27 to TRBJ2-2, with 10 bases lining up with TRBD2. V lost 7 bases and J lost 3; bases outside the gene matches: 2. The CDR3 length is 14 residues. Germline CDR1 MNHEY, CDR2 SMNVEV (reference sequence). The CDR3 DNA sequence: TGTGCCAGCAAGCGGGAGGGCTACACCGGGGAGCTGTTTTTT. The encoded protein is CASKREGYTGELFF.

The J gene is TRBJ2-1, the V gene TRBV28; possible D gene TRBD2, 6 bases. The CDR3 runs 15 residues. CDR1 MDHEN and CDR2 SYDVKM come from the germline V gene. V gave up 1 base and J gave up 1 base, with 8 bases separating them. The CDR3 reads CASSLLAASYNEQFF. CDR3 nucleotides: TGTGCCAGCAGTTTATTAGCGGCTTCCTACAATGAGCAGTTCTTC.

The V call is TRBV4-1, the J call TRBJ1-5; no definite D call. This CDR3 has 15 residues. Trimming removed 0 bases from V and 2 bases from J, with 8 bases in between. Germline assignment: CDR1 MGHRA and CDR2 YSYEKL. The CDR3: CASSQDSQGNQPQHF. The DNA of the CDR3 is TGCGCCAGCAGCCAAGACTCTCAGGGCAATCAGCCCCAGCATTTT.

In this sample, this clone turned up a few times. The chain links TRBV7-9 to TRBJ2-5; weak D call: TRBD1 (6 bases). The CDR3 has 15 amino acids. The V end was cut by 4 bases, the J end by 9 bases, with 21 bases between. CDR1 SEHNR and CDR2 FQNEAQ come from the germline V gene (reference sequence). DNA for the CDR3: TGTGCCAGCAGCTCCGGTGGTCCAGTCCCAGGGGCCCAGTACTTC. Its protein is CASSSGGPVPGAQYF.

V is TRBV28 and J is TRBJ1-2, with 9 bases matching TRBD1. The CDR3 loop spans 13 amino acids. V shed 6 bases, J shed 6 bases, and the junction held 5 bases outside the gene matches. Germline-derived CDR1 and CDR2 are MDHEN and SYDVKM. CDR3 loop: CASSTGGIDGYTF. The CDR3 region has the DNA TGTGCCAGCAGCACAGGGGGCATAGATGGCTACACCTTC.

The V call is TRBV18, the J call TRBJ2-3; D may be TRBD2 (6 bases). Between the trimmed V and J ends, which lost 3 bases and 3 bases, there was a span of 16 bases. This CDR3 has 16 residues. Germline CDR1 and CDR2: KGHSH and LQKENI. The CDR3 coding sequence is TGTGCCAGCTCACCCGGTTTGACGGGGGAGACAGATACGCAGTATTTT. Translation: CASSPGLTGETDTQYF.

V gene TRBV29-1 combines with J gene TRBJ1-1; 10 bases match TRBD1. V shed 5 bases, J shed 4 bases, and the junction held 4 bases outside the gene matches. Germline CDR1 reads SQVTM; CDR2 reads ANQGSEA. The CDR3 contains 13 residues. The CDR3 region is CSVRTGGSTEAFF. CDR3 DNA: TGCAGCGTTCGGACAGGGGGGAGCACTGAAGCTTTCTTT. The full variable domain, with the rest looked up from reference TRBV29-1 and TRBJ1-1, is SAVISQKPSRDICQRGTSLTIQCQVDSQVTMMFWYRQQPGQSLTLIATANQGSEATYESGFVIDKFPISRPNLTFSTLTVSNMSPEDSSIYLCSVRTGGSTEAFFGQGTRLTVV.

The rearrangement uses TRBV28 and TRBJ1-5, with 9 bases fitting TRBD1. CDR3 size: 17 residues. Per germline, CDR1 MDHEN and CDR2 SYDVKM. J was trimmed by 2 bases and V by 5 bases; bases with no gene match: 10. The CDR3 sequence: CASSVTGGAFGNQPQHF. CDR3 DNA: TGTGCCAGCAGTGTAACAGGGGGCGCTTTTGGCAATCAGCCCCAGCATTTT.

CDR3 in amino acids: CAYTSEDVSLNGQFF. CDR3 DNA sequence: TGTGCCTATACTTCGGAGGACGTATCCTTGAACGGGCAGTTCTTC. The rearrangement joins TRBV9 to TRBJ2-1, with a tentative D call TRBD2 (5 bases). Trimming pared 10 bases from V and 12 bases from J, leaving 29 bases between. Germline V gives CDR1 SGDLS, CDR2 YYNGEE. The CDR3 spans 15 residues.

This clone was counted between two and nine times. The chain links TRBV10-3 to TRBJ1-1; D may be TRBD1 (5 bases). The CDR3 is 13 residues long. Germline CDR1 reads ENHRY; CDR2 reads SYGVKD. Trimming took 10 bases from V and 4 from J, leaving 16 bases between them. Written as DNA, the CDR3 is TGTGCCAGCACACAGGTCGAGTCCACTGAAGCTTTCTTT. Its translation: CASTQVESTEAFF.

CDR3 coding DNA: TGTGCCAGCAGCACGACGGGACAGATGACTGAAGCTTTCTTT. Protein: CASSTTGQMTEAFF. J is TRBJ1-1 and V is TRBV7-9; 7 bases are a match to TRBD1. J was trimmed by 5 bases and V by 5 bases; bases with no gene match: 8. The CDR3 covers 14 residues. The V gene's germline CDR1 is SEHNR and CDR2 FQNEAQ (reference sequence). Complete variable domain (other parts from reference TRBV7-9 and TRBJ1-1): DTGVSQNPRHKITKRGQNVTFRCDPISEHNRLYWYRQTLGQGPEFLTYFQNEAQLEKSRLLSDRFSAERPKGSFSTLEIQRTEQGDSAMYLCASSTTGQMTEAFFGQGTRLTVV.